The 17 T cell receptor beta chains given below trace back to one sample, sequenced in a study of blood T cell repertoires in COVID-19. The assay was immunoSEQ multiplex PCR, and TCRdb's table has in-frame clones only and misses some. The sample lists a few hundred thousand clones, 70% to 90% occurring once. Material: peripheral blood. These receptors all come from a human donor in a cohort sampled during active COVID-19.

The CDR3 DNA is TGTGCCAGCAGTTCTCAGGGAAACGGTGGCTACACCTTC. Translation gives CASSSQGNGGYTF. The chain recombines TRBV6-5 with TRBJ1-2; D possibly corresponds to TRBD1 (5 bases). The germline V gene encodes CDR1 MNHEY and CDR2 SVGAGI. The CDR3 spans 13 residues. Trimming removed 4 bases from V and 7 bases from J, with 13 bases in between.

V is TRBV7-9 and J is TRBJ2-3; 9 bases map to TRBD1. The CDR3 runs to 15 residues. Trimming took 3 bases from V and 4 from J; bases not matched to a gene: 5. Germline-derived CDR1 and CDR2 are SEHNR and FQNEAQ (reference sequence). The CDR3 reads CASSLGTGTSDTQYF. Here the CDR3 DNA reads TGTGCCAGCAGCTTGGGGACAGGGACTTCAGATACGCAGTATTTT.

The rearrangement joins TRBV7-2 to TRBJ1-5; TRBD1 is a possible D gene (5 bases). Germline V gives CDR1 SGHTA, CDR2 FQGNSA. V lost 1 base, J lost 0 bases, and 7 bases lay in between. The CDR3 length is 15 residues. Here the CDR3 DNA reads TGTGCCAGCAGCTTAGACAGGTATAGCAATCAGCCCCAGCATTTT. This encodes CASSLDRYSNQPQHF.

The V call is TRBV7-8, the J call TRBJ2-7; D is possibly TRBD2 (5 bases). The CDR3 runs 14 residues. V dropped 3 bases and J dropped 0 bases, with 9 bases sitting between them. The germline gives CDR1 SGHVS, CDR2 FQNEAQ. DNA for the CDR3: TGTGCCAGCAGCTTGGGTCGGGGCTCCTACGAGCAGTACTTC. It specifies CASSLGRGSYEQYF.

This clone is a singleton in its sample. The J gene is TRBJ1-2, the V gene TRBV7-9; the match to TRBD1 covers 7 bases. The trim removed 3 bases at V and 4 bases at J, leaving 2 bases unmatched. Germline CDR1 SEHNR, CDR2 FQNEAQ (reference sequence). The length of the CDR3 is 13 residues. The CDR3 spells CASSLGQIYGYTF. In DNA, the CDR3 is TGTGCCAGCAGCTTGGGACAGATCTATGGCTACACCTTC. The variable domain in full, completed from reference TRBV7-9 and TRBJ1-2, reads DTGVSQNPRHKITKRGQNVTFRCDPISEHNRLYWYRQTLGQGPEFLTYFQNEAQLEKSRLLSDRFSAERPKGSFSTLEIQRTEQGDSAMYLCASSLGQIYGYTFGSGTRLTVV.

The chain employs TRBV9 and TRBJ2-2, with a tentative D call TRBD1 (5 bases). V was trimmed by 1 base and J by 2 bases, leaving 9 bases between them. The CDR3 covers 15 residues. The germline CDR1 and CDR2 sequences are SGDLS and YYNGEE. CDR3 DNA: TGTGCCAGCAGCGTATTGGACACCAACACCGGGGAGCTGTTTTTT. Translation: CASSVLDTNTGELFF.

V is TRBV7-8 and J is TRBJ1-3; 9 bases align to TRBD1. J was trimmed by 0 bases and V by 5 bases; bases with no gene match: 5. The V gene's germline CDR1 is SGHVS and CDR2 FQNEAQ. The CDR3 runs to 16 residues. The DNA for the CDR3 is TGTGCCAGCAGCATCGGGGGACAGGGCTCTGGAAACACCATATATTTT. Translated, it gives CASSIGGQGSGNTIYF.

Only a few counts were recorded for this clone. The rearrangement uses TRBV6-6 and TRBJ1-2; D perhaps matches TRBD1 (5 bases). Germline V gives CDR1 MNHNY, CDR2 SVGAGI (reference sequence). The CDR3 has 14 residues. V lost 2 bases and J 4 bases, leaving 11 bases between the germline ends. The CDR3 DNA reads as TGTGCCAGCAGTTACAGTCAGGGTAGCTATGGCTACACCTTC. Its translation is CASSYSQGSYGYTF.

V usage is TRBV24-1 and J usage is TRBJ2-2; 10 bases fit TRBD2. The CDR3 is 15 residues long. Germline values: CDR1 KGHDR, CDR2 SFDVKD. J was trimmed by 1 base and V by 10 bases; bases with no gene match: 5. The CDR3 nucleotides are TGTGCCACTTCTAGCGGGAGCCAGAACACCGGGGAGCTGTTTTTT. Translated, it gives CATSSGSQNTGELFF.

This sequence joins TRBV5-5 and TRBJ2-3; 11 bases map to TRBD2. This CDR3 is 16 amino acids long. The junction had 4 bases not matched to a gene; V was cut back by 3 bases and J by 1 base. CDR1 is SGHKS, CDR2 YYEKEE, per germline (reference sequence). The CDR3 coding sequence is TGTGCCAGCAGCTCCAAGACTAGCGGGGGCACAGATACGCAGTATTTT. Translated, it gives CASSSKTSGGTDTQYF.

This chain links TRBV2 with TRBJ2-1; TRBD2 matches at 8 bases. The ends lost 6 bases at V and 9 bases at J; junction bases unmatched: 10. The germline V gene encodes CDR1 SNHLY and CDR2 FYNNEI. This CDR3 is 14 amino acids long. The CDR3 spells CASSRQRESPEQFF. The CDR3 region has the DNA TGTGCCAGCAGCCGGCAGCGGGAGAGTCCTGAGCAGTTCTTC.

The chain employs TRBV7-9 and TRBJ1-4, with 7 bases identical to TRBD1. This CDR3 spans 17 amino acids. Germline-derived CDR1 and CDR2 are SEHNR and FQNEAQ (reference sequence). Losses at the gene ends were 5 bases for V and 4 bases for J; bases not matched to a gene: 13. The CDR3, as DNA: TGTGCCAGCAGCCTCCAAGGGGGCCCGGGTCTTAATGAAAAACTGTTTTTT. Residues: CASSLQGGPGLNEKLFF.

The chain links TRBV5-6 to TRBJ2-5; D might be TRBD2 (7 bases). The V gene's germline CDR1 is SGHDT and CDR2 YYEEEE. Trimming stripped 0 bases from V and 0 bases from J, with 12 bases between. The CDR3 has 16 residues. The CDR3 coding sequence is TGTGCCAGCAGCTTGGGGGCGGGGGCTAACCAAGAGACCCAGTACTTC. Amino acids: CASSLGAGANQETQYF.

V is TRBV28 and J is TRBJ2-1, with 14 nucleotides matching TRBD2. J gave up 0 bases and V 5 bases, and 3 bases lay outside the gene matches. CDR1 and CDR2 (germline): MDHEN, SYDVKM. The CDR3 has 17 residues. CDR3 in DNA: TGTGCCAGCAGTCGACTAGCGGGAGGGCCCTCCTACAATGAGCAGTTCTTC. This sequence encodes CASSRLAGGPSYNEQFF. The full variable domain, in which reference TRBV28 and TRBJ2-1 provide the parts outside the CDR3, is DVKVTQSSRYLVKRTGEKVFLECVQDMDHENMFWYRQDPGLGLRLIYFSYDVKMKEKGDIPEGYSVSREKKERFSLILESASTNQTSMYLCASSRLAGGPSYNEQFFGPGTRLTVL.

Note on this clone: A read error may explain this, as a much larger clone is one base away. V gene TRBV13 combines with J gene TRBJ2-7, with D unresolved. The V gene lost 5 bases and the J gene lost 0 bases, with 8 bases spanning the gap. CDR1 and CDR2 (germline): PRHDT, FYEKMQ (reference sequence). The CDR3 covers 13 residues. The CDR3 nucleotides are TGTGCCAGCAGCCCAAGGAGCTCCTACGAGCAGTACTTC. Protein sequence: CASSPRSSYEQYF.

This rearrangement joins TRBV7-9 to TRBJ2-7; D is unresolved. Germline lookup yields CDR1 SEHNR and CDR2 FQNEAQ (reference sequence). This CDR3 has 14 amino acids. Trimming took off 1 base at V and 6 bases at J, with 13 bases between the two ends. The CDR3 spells CASSLDVAVSEQYF. The CDR3 bases are TGTGCCAGCAGCTTAGACGTGGCGGTCTCCGAGCAGTACTTC.

This clone was detected once. The V call is TRBV6-5, the J call TRBJ2-3; TRBD2 aligns across 7 bases. The CDR3 runs 14 residues. CDR1 and CDR2 (germline): MNHEY, SVGAGI. V shed 8 bases, J shed 2 bases, and the junction held 7 bases outside the gene matches. This CDR3 reads CASAGLEATDTQYF. CDR3 sequence (DNA): TGTGCCAGCGCCGGACTAGAAGCCACAGATACGCAGTATTTT.